This T cell receptor (beta chain) was captured in a study of CD8 T cells in acute hepatitis C reinfection (TCRdb year 2021). With regard to the full study: This study examined the TCRbeta repertoire of CD8+ T cells that recognize the HCV NS3-1073 epitope, both during acute infection and after viral clearance. A few spontaneous resolvers provided paired acute and follow-up samples. Broader findings and caveats from the paper: Preferential use of the TRBV04 and TRBV06 gene families was observed in all groups, and this preferential usage was not explained by overrepresentation in the naive pool. Roughly 13 public clonotypes were found regardless of outcome; one public clonotype used V04-02/J02-02. CDR3 sequences shared with other epitopes were rarely observed, and exact matching may have been limited by differing sequencing approaches. Follow-up repertoires were not available for chronically infected subjects, because NS3-1073 specific cells were too rare to be sorted. Because bulk sequencing covered only the TCRbeta chain, the alphabeta pairing of public clonotypes could not be determined. NS3-1073 specific repertoires were highly diverse, with no significant diversity differences between acute resolver, follow-up resolver and acute chronic samples.

In the germline V gene, CDR1 corresponds to SGHDT and CDR2 to YYEEEE. The CDR3 holds 13 amino acids from the cysteine to the phenylalanine. The only DNA kept is the CDR3, 39 bases in frame from the first base. V and J lose 4 bases and 4 bases, and a span of 11 bases separates them. This specimen's time point label, per the study, means: naive CD8 control sorted from an acute-time-point sample. Enrolled in the Montreal Hepatitis C Cohort (HEPCO) in Canada, the donors were people who inject drugs, and these donors were followed every 3 months. A positive HCV RNA or antibody test that followed a negative test within the previous 24 weeks was the definition used for acute primary HCV infection. Cells were surface stained with CD3, CD8 and CD45RO antibodies, and an aqua fixable dye was used to exclude dead cells. Among the cohort members were about eight spontaneous resolvers, with spontaneous resolution defined as HCV RNA clearance within 24 weeks. Frozen stocks of peripheral blood mononuclear cells were first thawed, after which negative isolation of CD8+ T cells was carried out using the MACS CD8+ T cell Isolation Kit. Cells were sorted on a BD FACSAria II cell sorter.

A note on this clone: Its antigen is currently not known. Per-base quality was not reported, and no clone a single base away is much larger than it.

Genomic DNA was extracted from FACS-sorted cells, and TCRbeta chains were sequenced through the commercial immunoSEQ service. Regarding the original processing steps: The repertoire data were analyzed using ImmunoSEQ Analyzer software v3.0 and R v3.5.1. Only productive rearrangements were analyzed, because any sequences with stop codons or out-of-frame rearrangements were filtered out. Simpson diversity, Shannon entropy, CDR3 length and nucleotide addition metrics were obtained from the sequencing provider. Clonotypes were categorized by frequency as dominant, sub-dominant, low or lowest abundance, and clonotypes below 0.1% were excluded from most analyses. A CDR3 amino acid clonotype was called public if the clonotype appeared in at least two subjects at a cumulative frequency of at least 0.5%. The immuneACCESS repertoire file appears here via TCRdb, limited to in-frame rearrangements. These files lack a portion of the clones; in checked studies, under half of the deficit traces to unresolved V genes, and the cause of the others is not known. The V and J calls and clone size are taken from that table; D and trimming were inferred from the DNA. Here the sample has around 36,000 clones; approximately 85% occur a single time. Over 9.5% of the sample goes to the ten largest clones.

The sequence links TRBV5-6 to TRBJ1-2, and perhaps TRBD1 as D gene, on 6 matching bases. This TCR was recovered from a woman in her late teens or twenties who spontaneously cleared hepatitis C infection. Input material: naive CD8+ T cells from PBMCs. The cell subset or site label, as the study defines it: sorted total naive CD45RO-negative CD8+ T cells. The nucleotide sequence is TGTGCCAGCAGCATCGGACAGACCTATGGCTACACCTTC. The encoded protein is CASSIGQTYGYTF.